Below are 26 T cell receptor beta chains sequenced from a single sample in a study of T-cell memory formation after mild COVID-19. TCRdb re-analysed the 5' RACE reads in MiXCR, keeping a single row per CDR3 protein. The sample consists of just under 350,000 distinct CDR3 sequences, approximately 13% of them appearing once. The sample taken for sequencing was PBMCs or a T cell subset sorted from them (not recorded which). These receptors originate from a man between 18 and 29 years old who had mild COVID-19 (a few samples of this study predate the infection). Cell type and time point are not known.

This chain joins TRBV7-2 and TRBJ2-3; TRBD2 might be the D (6 bases). The CDR3 runs to 16 residues. From germline, CDR1 is SGHTA and CDR2 FQGNSA. The germline V and J ends were trimmed by 10 bases and 6 bases, with 26 bases remaining between them. The CDR3: CATILYEILLADTQYF. The CDR3, as DNA: TGTGCCACCATCCTCTATGAGATCTTGCTAGCGGATACGCAGTATTTT.

The CDR3 loop is CASSYSAAQPQHF. In DNA form, the CDR3 reads TGTGCCAGCAGTTACTCGGCGGCTCAGCCCCAGCATTTT. The V gene is TRBV6-5, the J gene TRBJ1-5; D unclear. Trimming left V 0 bases short and J 6 bases short, with 6 bases between. Germline CDR1 and CDR2: MNHEY and SVGAGI. The CDR3 has 13 residues.

This clonotype turned up a few times. This rearrangement joins TRBV3-1 to TRBJ2-1; possibly TRBD2 for D (5 bases). The germline gives CDR1 LGHDT, CDR2 YNNKEL (reference sequence). Deletions cut 5 bases from V and 9 bases from J, with 14 bases between. CDR3 length: 13 residues. CDR3 region: CASSSLLDSEQFF. CDR3 nucleotides: TGTGCCAGCAGCAGCCTACTAGATAGTGAGCAGTTCTTC.

V gene TRBV7-9 combines with J gene TRBJ2-5, with 9 bases lining up with TRBD2. V trimming: 1 base; J trimming: 3 bases; junction bases outside the gene matches: 3. This CDR3 spans 15 amino acids. Germline CDR1 is SEHNR and CDR2 is FQNEAQ (reference sequence). CDR3 sequence: CASSLGTSVEETQYF. The CDR3 DNA sequence: TGTGCCAGCAGCTTAGGGACTAGCGTCGAAGAGACCCAGTACTTC.

The V gene is TRBV10-3, the J gene TRBJ2-7; a possible D gene is TRBD2 (5 bases). This CDR3 comprises 13 residues. Trimming pared 1 base from V and 3 bases from J, leaving 7 bases between. The germline V gene has CDR1 ENHRY and CDR2 SYGVKD. The CDR3 here is CAISEYEGYEQYF. The CDR3 coding sequence is TGTGCCATCAGTGAGTATGAGGGCTACGAGCAGTACTTC.

The genes are TRBV7-2 and TRBJ2-2; TRBD1 is a possible D gene (5 bases). Per germline, CDR1 SGHTA and CDR2 FQGNSA. The CDR3 contains 16 residues. V was pared by 1 base and J by 6 bases, with 15 bases between. The CDR3 region has the DNA TGTGCCAGCAGCTTAGTATCGTCAGGGCTATCCGGGGAGCTGTTTTTT. This sequence encodes CASSLVSSGLSGELFF.

This clonotype turned up a few times. The V and J genes are TRBV5-1 and TRBJ2-2; a weak D match, TRBD1 (5 bases). V was pared by 0 bases and J by 3 bases, with 9 bases between. Germline CDR1 and CDR2: SGHRS and YFSETQ. CDR3 length: 15 amino acids. CDR3 DNA: TGCGCCAGCAGCTTGGCCAAACAGGACACCGGGGAGCTGTTTTTT. It is translated as CASSLAKQDTGELFF.

V is TRBV5-6 and J is TRBJ2-7, with no clear D. The germline gives CDR1 SGHDT, CDR2 YYEEEE. This CDR3 has 12 residues. With 2 bases removed from V and 3 bases from J, the gap between germline ends came to 6 bases. In DNA, the CDR3 is TGTGCCAGCAGCTTCCTAAACTACGAGCAGTACGTC. The encoded protein is CASSFLNYEQYV.

This clonotype came up a few times. This rearrangement joins TRBV5-6 to TRBJ1-4, with D tentatively TRBD1 (5 bases). CDR3 length: 14 amino acids. V lost 2 bases and J lost 8, with 13 bases in between. Germline lookup yields CDR1 SGHDT and CDR2 YYEEEE. The CDR3 DNA follows: TGTGCCAGCAGCTTCGGTGGGGCAGGGGAAAAACTGTTTTTT. This encodes CASSFGGAGEKLFF.

This clonotype was seen more than once but under ten times. The chain employs TRBV7-9 and TRBJ1-1; a weak D match, TRBD1 (5 bases). The V end lost 3 bases, the J end lost 10 bases, and 15 bases lay between the germline ends. Per the germline V gene, CDR1 is SEHNR and CDR2 is FQNEAQ (reference sequence). This CDR3 region has 13 residues. CDR3 residues: CASSLVTRGGAFF. The CDR3 coding sequence is TGTGCCAGCAGCTTGGTGACTCGTGGGGGAGCTTTCTTT. The full variable domain, with the rest looked up from reference TRBV7-9 and TRBJ1-1, is DTGVSQNPRHKITKRGQNVTFRCDPISEHNRLYWYRQTLGQGPEFLTYFQNEAQLEKSRLLSDRFSAERPKGSFSTLEIQRTEQGDSAMYLCASSLVTRGGAFFGQGTRLTVV.

The chain links TRBV7-6 to TRBJ2-5, with TRBD2 matching 8 bases. The CDR3 covers 15 residues. The germline CDR1 and CDR2 sequences are SGHVS and FNYEAQ. Germline trimming cut 3 bases from V and 1 base from J; bases unmatched to any gene: 4. CDR3 nucleotides: TGTGCCAGCAGCTTCTCAACTAGCGGCCAAGAGACCCAGTACTTC. Translation gives CASSFSTSGQETQYF.

V and J are TRBV19 and TRBJ1-1; no firm D call. The germline V gene has CDR1 LNHDA and CDR2 SQIVND (reference sequence). The CDR3 consists of 14 residues. V was cut by 1 base and J by 5 bases, with 11 bases left in between. The CDR3 nucleotides are TGTGCCAGTAGTATAGGTGGTATTGGGACTGAAGCTTTCTTT. Translated: CASSIGGIGTEAFF.

In its sample, this clonotype was seen a few times. This sequence joins TRBV5-1 and TRBJ2-3; D not certain. V lost 2 bases and J 3 bases, leaving 19 bases between the germline ends. The V gene's germline CDR1 is SGHRS and CDR2 YFSETQ. The CDR3 consists of 17 residues. The CDR3 sequence is CASSFFTFKERTDTQYF. DNA for the CDR3: TGCGCCAGCAGCTTTTTTACTTTTAAGGAGAGGACAGATACGCAGTATTTT.

The table lists this clonotype with a few counts. The gene calls are TRBV5-1 and TRBJ1-4, with 10 bases fitting TRBD1. V lost 7 bases, J lost 6 bases, and 3 bases stayed unmatched. There are 13 residues in the CDR3. CDR1 is SGHRS, CDR2 YFSETQ, per germline. The CDR3 here is CASRGTGDEKLFF. The CDR3 DNA follows: TGCGCCAGCCGGGGGACAGGGGATGAAAAACTGTTTTTT.

For the CDR3, the DNA is TGTGCCAGCAGTTCACAGCGGGGGGCCCCAGATACGCAGTATTTT. This sequence encodes CASSSQRGAPDTQYF. The chain uses TRBV6-2 or TRBV6-3 and TRBJ2-3; the match to TRBD2 covers 9 bases. Trimming removed 4 bases from V and 4 bases from J; junction bases left unmatched: 6. Per the germline V gene, CDR1 is MNHEY and CDR2 is SVGEGT. The CDR3 sequence is 15 residues long.

The V gene is TRBV5-4, the J gene TRBJ1-2; a weak D match, TRBD1 (5 bases). Deletions cut 3 bases from V and 0 bases from J, with 15 bases between. Looked up from germline, CDR1 is SGHNT and CDR2 is YYREEE (reference sequence). This CDR3 region has 16 residues. Here the CDR3 DNA reads TGTGCCAGCAGCTCCCCTGGGGGAAGATCTAACTATGGCTACACCTTC. This sequence encodes CASSSPGGRSNYGYTF.

This clonotype has more than one count but fewer than ten. This chain connects TRBV9 to TRBJ2-5, with D unresolved. Germline V gives CDR1 SGDLS, CDR2 YYNGEE. The germline V and J ends were trimmed by 3 bases and 5 bases, with 14 bases remaining between them. CDR3 size: 14 residues. The CDR3 protein is CASSAGRIQETQYF. Written as DNA, the CDR3 is TGTGCCAGCAGCGCCGGGCGGATTCAGGAGACCCAGTACTTC. The full variable domain, completed using reference TRBV9 and TRBJ2-5, is DSGVTQTPKHLITATGQRVTLRCSPRSGDLSVYWYQQSLDQGLQFLIQYYNGEERAKGNILERFSAQQFPDLHSELNLSSLELGDSALYFCASSAGRIQETQYFGPGTRLLVL.

The chain has TRBV5-1 and TRBJ1-4; D is uncertain. Germline V gene lookup returns CDR1 SGHRS and CDR2 YFSETQ. The CDR3 has 15 amino acids. The germline V and J ends were trimmed by 5 bases and 1 base, with 12 bases remaining between them. The CDR3: CASSFSWGTNEKLFF. Here the CDR3 DNA reads TGCGCCAGCAGTTTCTCATGGGGAACTAATGAAAAACTGTTTTTT.

This sequence joins TRBV7-3 and TRBJ2-3; 10 bases line up with TRBD2. With 4 bases clipped from V and 4 bases from J, the junction kept 5 bases outside the gene matches. Germline CDR1 SGHTA, CDR2 FQGTGA. This CDR3 region has 15 residues. The CDR3 bases are TGTGCCAGCAGCTATACTAGCGGGGTCGCAGATACGCAGTATTTT. Translating gives CASSYTSGVADTQYF.

The sample holds a few counts of this clonotype. J is TRBJ2-2 and V is TRBV5-1, with D possibly matching TRBD1 (6 bases). The V gene's germline CDR1 is SGHRS and CDR2 YFSETQ. The V end was cut by 1 base, the J end by 5 bases, with 12 bases between. The CDR3 spans 15 residues. The CDR3 DNA reads TGCGCCAGCAGCTTGATGGGGGCAAGAACCGGGGAGCTGTTTTTT. The encoded protein is CASSLMGARTGELFF. The complete variable domain, with remaining parts taken from reference TRBV5-1 and TRBJ2-2, reads KAGVTQTPRYLIKTRGQQVTLSCSPISGHRSVSWYQQTPGQGLQFLFEYFSETQRNKGNFPGRFSGRQFSNSRSEMNVSTLELGDSALYLCASSLMGARTGELFFGEGSRLTVL.

This clonotype was found a few times. This chain links TRBV9 with TRBJ1-1, with a weak D call TRBD1 (6 bases). CDR3 length equals 15 residues. The V gene lost 6 bases and the J gene lost 1 base, with 16 bases spanning the gap. Germline assignment: CDR1 SGDLS and CDR2 YYNGEE. The CDR3 region is CASTRGDKSNTEAFF. The CDR3 bases are TGTGCCAGCACCCGCGGGGACAAATCGAACACTGAAGCTTTCTTT.

This chain uses TRBV7-2 with TRBJ2-7; D is undetermined. The V end was cut by 3 bases, the J end by 2 bases, with 11 bases between. In germline, CDR1 is SGHTA, CDR2 FQGNSA. The CDR3 has 14 residues. CDR3 sequence: CASSFTTMAYEQYF. DNA for the CDR3: TGTGCCAGCAGCTTTACCACAATGGCCTACGAGCAGTACTTC. Full variable domain (remainder filled in from reference TRBV7-2 and TRBJ2-7): GAGVSQSPSNKVTEKGKDVELRCDPISGHTALYWYRQSLGQGLEFLIYFQGNSAPDKSGLPSDRFSAERTGGSVSTLTIQRTQQEDSAVYLCASSFTTMAYEQYFGPGTRLTVT.

The chain recombines TRBV7-2 with TRBJ2-5, with D perhaps matching TRBD2 (7 bases). Germline-derived CDR1 and CDR2 are SGHTA and FQGNSA. This CDR3 is 15 amino acids long. The germline V and J ends were trimmed by 4 bases and 5 bases, with 17 bases remaining between them. The CDR3 region has the DNA TGTGCCAGCAGCTCTGGTCGAGGGGGGGGTGAGACCCAGTACTTC. Encoded protein: CASSSGRGGGETQYF.

This chain joins TRBV20-1 and TRBJ2-7; D is undetermined. This CDR3 has 12 residues. Trimming cost V 2 bases and J 3 bases, with 8 bases left between them. Germline-derived CDR1 and CDR2 are DFQATT and SNEGSKA (reference sequence). The CDR3 DNA follows: TGCAGTGCTAGAACAGACCACTACGAGCAGTACGTC. Amino acid sequence: CSARTDHYEQYV.

This clonotype appeared a few times. V and J are TRBV28 and TRBJ1-1; D not certain. V dropped 7 bases and J dropped 5 bases, with 11 bases sitting between them. In germline, CDR1 is MDHEN, CDR2 SYDVKM. The CDR3 spans 12 residues. The CDR3 spells CASIRAGTEAFF. The CDR3 DNA follows: TGTGCCAGCATCCGCGCCGGAACTGAAGCTTTCTTT. The full variable domain, its missing parts supplied by reference TRBV28 and TRBJ1-1, is DVKVTQSSRYLVKRTGEKVFLECVQDMDHENMFWYRQDPGLGLRLIYFSYDVKMKEKGDIPEGYSVSREKKERFSLILESASTNQTSMYLCASIRAGTEAFFGQGTRLTVV.

The chain uses TRBV7-9 and TRBJ1-5; TRBD1 is a possible D gene (5 bases). V was clipped by 5 bases and J by 7 bases, with 21 bases between them. The CDR3 consists of 16 residues. CDR1 and CDR2 from the germline V gene are SEHNR and FQNEAQ (reference sequence). The CDR3 spells CASSPGNGGSGQPQHF. In DNA form, the CDR3 reads TGTGCCAGCAGCCCGGGGAACGGGGGGTCTGGGCAGCCCCAGCATTTT.